The 23 T cell receptor beta chains reported below all come from one sample, sequenced in a study of blood T cell repertoires in COVID-19. Repertoires were generated with immunoSEQ multiplex PCR, while TCRdb's copy carries only in-frame clones and drops some. This sample yields 85,000 to 120,000 clones, of which roughly 86% are seen a single time; just under 10% belongs to the top ten. The sequencing input was peripheral blood. Source of these receptors: a man aged 35-49 years with active or convalescent COVID-19.

The chain joins TRBV19 to TRBJ2-5; 12 nucleotides align to TRBD1. V lost 1 base and J lost 5; bases outside the gene matches: 5. CDR3 size: 16 residues. Germline V gene sequence: CDR1 LNHDA, CDR2 SQIVND (reference sequence). This CDR3 reads CASSIGGTGGKETQYF. The CDR3 coding sequence is TGTGCCAGTAGTATAGGCGGGACAGGGGGCAAGGAGACCCAGTACTTC.

J is TRBJ2-5 and V is TRBV11-3; D may be TRBD2 (6 bases). The length of the CDR3 is 14 residues. Germline V gene data show CDR1 as SGHNT and CDR2 as YENEEA. V was clipped by 1 base and J by 2 bases, with 8 bases between them. CDR3 sequence (DNA): TGTGCCAGCAGCTTAGGCGGGATGCAAGAGACCCAGTACTTC. As protein: CASSLGGMQETQYF.

V and J are TRBV19 and TRBJ1-1; D perhaps matches TRBD1 (5 bases). V was shortened by 4 bases and J by 1 base, with 19 bases between the two germline ends. This CDR3 is 17 amino acids long. Germline V gene lookup returns CDR1 LNHDA and CDR2 SQIVND (reference sequence). CDR3 residues: CASSKFVGGMGNTEAFF. The CDR3, as DNA: TGTGCCAGTAGTAAGTTCGTCGGGGGGATGGGGAACACTGAAGCTTTCTTT.

The chain employs TRBV30 and TRBJ1-3; D is perhaps TRBD1 (6 bases). V was clipped by 0 bases and J by 4 bases, with 13 bases between them. CDR1 is GTSNPN and CDR2 is SVGIG in the germline V gene (reference sequence). CDR3 length: 15 residues. This chain's CDR3 is CAWSVFRGQGNTIYF. For the CDR3, the DNA is TGTGCCTGGAGTGTATTTAGGGGACAAGGAAACACCATATATTTT.

This sequence joins TRBV18 and TRBJ1-2; no reliable D call. Germline values: CDR1 KGHSH, CDR2 LQKENI. The CDR3 covers 17 residues. The V end lost 5 bases, the J end lost 0 bases, and 19 bases lay between the germline ends. CDR3: CASSTESRLDPNYGYTF. The CDR3 bases are TGTGCCAGCTCAACGGAATCCCGCCTAGACCCTAACTATGGCTACACCTTC. The variable domain in full, with the rest retrieved from reference TRBV18 and TRBJ1-2, is NAGVMQNPRHLVRRRGQEARLRCSPMKGHSHVYWYRQLPEEGLKFMVYLQKENIIDESGMPKERFSAEFPKEGPSILRIQQVVRGDSAAYFCASSTESRLDPNYGYTFGSGTRLTVV.

The sample holds a few counts of this clone. The CDR3 loop is CASSPRTGLRGYTF. Written as DNA, the CDR3 is TGTGCCAGCAGTCCTCGGACAGGGTTGCGTGGCTACACCTTC. The rearrangement links TRBV27 to TRBJ1-2; the match to TRBD1 covers 8 bases. Germline trimming cut 5 bases from V and 7 bases from J; bases unmatched to any gene: 9. CDR3 length equals 14 residues. The germline gives CDR1 MNHEY, CDR2 SMNVEV (reference sequence).

This chain joins TRBV4-1 and TRBJ2-7; TRBD2 matches 12 bases. The CDR3 contains 14 residues. The V segment lost 3 bases and the J segment 10 bases; nucleotides outside the gene matches: 7. Per germline, CDR1 MGHRA and CDR2 YSYEKL. The CDR3 DNA follows: TGCGCCAGCAGCCAGCCCCTAGCGGGGGGGAATCAGTACTTC. Translation gives CASSQPLAGGNQYF.

This chain links TRBV12-3 or TRBV12-4 with TRBJ2-7, with 7 positions matching TRBD1. With V trimmed by 6 bases and J by 4 bases, 6 bases remained unmatched. CDR3 length: 13 residues. As DNA, the CDR3 is TGTGCCAGCAGCCCAGAGACAGGGTACGAGCAGTACTTC. Protein sequence: CASSPETGYEQYF.

In the case of this clone: An end of the junction does not agree with germline; a read error may underlie this. This chain's CDR3 is CASSLRDGGYNEQFF. The DNA of the CDR3 is TGTGCTAGCAGCTTAAGAGATGGGGGGTACAATGAGCAGTTCTTC. The chain joins TRBV7-7 to TRBJ2-1; D is possibly TRBD2 (6 bases). Germline values: CDR1 SSHAT, CDR2 FNYEAQ (reference sequence). This CDR3 is 15 amino acids long.

The chain has TRBV3-1 (or the pseudogene TRBV3-2) and TRBJ1-2; 9 nucleotides line up with TRBD1. CDR3 length: 13 amino acids. The germline CDR1 and CDR2 sequences are LGHDT and YNNKEL (reference sequence). The V gene end was trimmed by 3 bases and the J gene end by 5 bases; junction bases not matched to a gene: 1. CDR3 coding DNA: TGTGCCAGCAGCCAGGGACAGGGTTATGGCTACACCTTC. Protein sequence: CASSQGQGYGYTF.

V and J are TRBV7-3 and TRBJ1-1; 9 nucleotides line up with TRBD1. The V and J ends lost 3 bases and 0 bases, in that order; junction bases with no gene match: 2. The CDR3 totals 15 residues. Germline V gives CDR1 SGHTA, CDR2 FQGTGA. In DNA, the CDR3 is TGTGCCAGCAGCTTCACAGGGGGCTTGAACACTGAAGCTTTCTTT. As protein: CASSFTGGLNTEAFF.

This chain uses TRBV6-6 with TRBJ1-2, with a weak D call TRBD1 (5 bases). Germline V CDR1 and CDR2: MNHNY, SVGAGI (reference sequence). This CDR3 is 12 amino acids long. Deletions cut 6 bases from V and 5 bases from J, with 10 bases between. The CDR3 is CASRQGNYGYTF. CDR3 nucleotide sequence: TGTGCCAGCAGGCAGGGTAATTATGGCTACACCTTC.

This clone has a single count. The chain combines TRBV7-9 with TRBJ2-6, with a weak D call TRBD2 (5 bases). CDR3 length: 15 amino acids. V was trimmed by 3 bases and J by 1 base, leaving 7 bases between them. The germline CDR1 and CDR2 sequences are SEHNR and FQNEAQ (reference sequence). The chain's CDR3 is CASSLTGSGANVLTF. The DNA for the CDR3 is TGTGCCAGCAGCTTGACGGGATCTGGGGCCAACGTCCTGACTTTC.

The gene calls are TRBV12-3 or TRBV12-4 and TRBJ1-4; a weak D match, TRBD1 (5 bases). Trimming stripped 7 bases from V and 7 bases from J, with 13 bases between. This CDR3 comprises 13 residues. CDR3 nucleotide sequence: TGTGCCAGCACCCGGGGGGGAGGTGAAAAACTGTTTTTT. Its protein is CASTRGGGEKLFF.

This clone was detected once. The chain is built from TRBV10-1 and TRBJ1-5; tentatively, D is TRBD1 (5 bases). Germline assignment: CDR1 WNHNN and CDR2 SYGVQD (reference sequence). The CDR3 loop spans 19 amino acids. The V end was cut by 0 bases, the J end by 4 bases, with 22 bases between. CDR3 residues: CASSESIPRVGSCNQPQHF. The DNA for the CDR3 is TGCGCCAGCAGTGAGTCGATACCCAGGGTGGGTTCTTGTAATCAGCCCCAGCATTTT.

A single count supports this clone. At the DNA level, this CDR3 is encoded by other sequences in the same sample as well. This sequence joins TRBV12-3 or TRBV12-4 and TRBJ2-7; D is uncertain. The CDR3 loop spans 11 amino acids. V dropped 4 bases and J dropped 2 bases, with 3 bases sitting between them. The CDR3 spells CASSSTYEQYF. In DNA form, the CDR3 reads TGTGCCAGCAGTTCAACCTACGAGCAGTACTTC.

The CDR3 sequence: CASSGSGYGYTF. CDR3 nucleotide sequence: TGTGCCAGCAGCGGGAGTGGCTATGGCTACACCTTC. This chain links TRBV7-9 with TRBJ1-2; no definite D call. Germline V gene data show CDR1 as SEHNR and CDR2 as FQNEAQ (reference sequence). CDR3 length: 12 residues. With 5 bases removed from V and 4 bases from J, the gap between germline ends came to 8 bases.

The CDR3 sequence: CASSERAYGYTF. The DNA for the CDR3 is TGTGCCAGCAGTGAGCGTGCCTATGGCTACACCTTC. J is TRBJ1-2 and V is TRBV25-1; D remains unclear. Trimming took off 3 bases at V and 4 bases at J, with 6 bases between the two ends. Germline V gene lookup returns CDR1 MGHDK and CDR2 SYGVNS. This CDR3 spans 12 amino acids.

This clone was observed at least ten times. The chain has TRBV5-4 and TRBJ2-7; 11 bases agree with TRBD1. Germline V gene data show CDR1 as SGHNT and CDR2 as YYREEE (reference sequence). The V and J ends lost 4 bases and 5 bases, in that order; junction bases with no gene match: 2. The CDR3 loop spans 13 amino acids. This CDR3 is CASSGQGADEQYF. CDR3 DNA: TGTGCCAGCAGCGGACAGGGGGCTGACGAGCAGTACTTC.

A remark on this clone: This sample also contains other DNA sequences that code for the same CDR3. The chain employs TRBV12-3 or TRBV12-4 and TRBJ2-7; TRBD1 agrees at 7 bases. V was pared by 6 bases and J by 6 bases, with 5 bases of the junction left unmatched. The CDR3 sequence is 12 residues long. The CDR3 spells CASRTTGVEQYF. CDR3 DNA: TGTGCCAGCAGAACCACAGGGGTCGAGCAGTACTTC.

CDR3 protein: CASSVIGGAYNEQFF. The DNA for the CDR3 is TGTGCCAGCAGCGTAATAGGCGGAGCCTACAATGAGCAGTTCTTC. The chain combines TRBV11-2 with TRBJ2-1; no clear D gene. The germline CDR1 and CDR2 sequences are SGHAT and FQNNGV. The CDR3 covers 15 residues. Trimming pared 5 bases from V and 2 bases from J, leaving 13 bases between.

The chain recombines TRBV9 with TRBJ1-5; 8 positions match TRBD1. CDR1 and CDR2 from the germline V gene are SGDLS and YYNGEE. The CDR3 length is 16 residues. V gave up 0 bases and J gave up 1 base; unmatched junction bases: 3. Here the CDR3 DNA reads TGTGCCAGCAGCGTAGGGACAGGGACGAGCAATCAGCCCCAGCATTTT. Amino acids: CASSVGTGTSNQPQHF.

The rearrangement links TRBV6-5 to TRBJ1-4; 8 bases line up with TRBD1. Germline CDR1 reads MNHEY; CDR2 reads SVGAGI. V lost 6 bases and J lost 7; bases outside the gene matches: 7. This CDR3 has 14 amino acids. CDR3 coding DNA: TGTGCCAGCAGGGAGACAGGGGTTGGTGAAAAACTGTTTTTT. It codes for CASRETGVGEKLFF.